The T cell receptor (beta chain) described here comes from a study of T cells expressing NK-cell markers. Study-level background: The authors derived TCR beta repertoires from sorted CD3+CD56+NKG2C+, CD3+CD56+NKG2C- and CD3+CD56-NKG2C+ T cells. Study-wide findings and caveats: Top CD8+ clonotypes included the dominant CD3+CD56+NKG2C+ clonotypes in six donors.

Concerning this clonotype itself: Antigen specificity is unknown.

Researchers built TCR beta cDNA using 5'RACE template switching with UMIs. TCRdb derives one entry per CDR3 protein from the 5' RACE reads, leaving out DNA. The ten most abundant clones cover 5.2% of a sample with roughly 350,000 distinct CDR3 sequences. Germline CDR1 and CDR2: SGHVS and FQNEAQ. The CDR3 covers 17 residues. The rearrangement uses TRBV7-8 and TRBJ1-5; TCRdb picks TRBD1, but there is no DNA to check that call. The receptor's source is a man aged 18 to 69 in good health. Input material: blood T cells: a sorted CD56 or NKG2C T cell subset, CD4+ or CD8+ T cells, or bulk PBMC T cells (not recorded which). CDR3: CASSPDRPDSPNQPQHF.